This TCR beta chain originates from a study of cytomegalovirus exposure and HLA in healthy donors. Study outcomes and limitations: A later analysis reportedly found that, within productive TCRs, an Asian-associated ancestry cluster had fewer N-insertions than the mean observed across the roughly 700 donors. The study had only CMV serostatus as immune exposure information. Later analysis placed DRB1 highest and HLA-C lowest in TCR association rates, which differed by HLA locus.

Amplification used 60 Vbeta primers and 13 Jbeta primers. TCRdb keeps only in-frame clones here, not all; method: immunoSEQ multiplex PCR. The sample yields about 150,000 clones, about four fifths seen once. Germline loops: CDR1 SGHRS, CDR2 YFSETQ. The junction had 5 bases not matched to a gene; V was cut back by 1 base and J by 5 bases. The CDR3 length is 14 residues. At collection, donors were nominally healthy, but unrecorded immune exposures were probable. On this clone: As yet, its antigen is unknown.

Sequencing was carried out using PBMCs. This TCR was recovered from a man younger than 40 in good health and CMV-seropositive. V is TRBV5-1 and J is TRBJ2-7; 8 bases are shared with TRBD1. The CDR3 region is CASSLRTGGNEQYF. The CDR3 DNA sequence: TGCGCCAGCAGCTTGCGTACAGGGGGGAACGAGCAGTACTTC.